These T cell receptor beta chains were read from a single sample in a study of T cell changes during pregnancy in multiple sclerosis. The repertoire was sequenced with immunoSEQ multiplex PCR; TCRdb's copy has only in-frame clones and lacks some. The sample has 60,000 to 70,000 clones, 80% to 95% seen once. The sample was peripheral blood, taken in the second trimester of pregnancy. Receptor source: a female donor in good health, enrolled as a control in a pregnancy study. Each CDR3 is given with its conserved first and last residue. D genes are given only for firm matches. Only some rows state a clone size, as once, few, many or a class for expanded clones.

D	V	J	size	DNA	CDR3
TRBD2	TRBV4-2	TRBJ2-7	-	TGTGCCAGCAGCCGCACCCTCTCTCCCTATAGCGGGAGGCTTTCCGAGCAGTACTTC	CASSRTLSPYSGRLSEQYF
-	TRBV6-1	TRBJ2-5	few	TGTGCCAGCGGGGAGGAATTAAAGACCCAGTACTTC	CASGEELKTQYF
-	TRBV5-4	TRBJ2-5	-	TGTGCCAGCAGCTTGGGGCCGACATATCAAGAGACCCAGTACTTC	CASSLGPTYQETQYF
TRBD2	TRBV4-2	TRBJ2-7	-	TGTGCCAGCAGCCAAGAATCCTGGACTAGGACCTACGAGCAGTACTTC	CASSQESWTRTYEQYF
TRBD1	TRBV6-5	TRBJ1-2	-	TGTGCCAGCAGTTCTACCGGGACAGGGAGGACTGATGGCTACACCTTC	CASSSTGTGRTDGYTF
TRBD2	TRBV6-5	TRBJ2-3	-	TGTGCCAGCAGTTTAGCGGGGGTGATCACAGATACGCAGTATTTT	CASSLAGVITDTQYF
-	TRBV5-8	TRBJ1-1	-	TGTGCCAGCAGCAGAGGACAGAGGGGCACTGAAGCTTTCTTT	CASSRGQRGTEAFF
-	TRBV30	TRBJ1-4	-	TGTGCCCACAGGGACGTAAATGAAAAACTGTTTTTT	CAHRDVNEKLFF
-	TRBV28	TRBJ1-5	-	TGTGCCAGCAGTTTATGGGTTTCGTATTCGGGTTATAGCAATCAGCCCCAGCATTTT	CASSLWVSYSGYSNQPQHF
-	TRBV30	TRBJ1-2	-	TGTGCCTGGAGTTCTTACAGGGAGATGAGCTATGGCTACACCTTC	CAWSSYREMSYGYTF
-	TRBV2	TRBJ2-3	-	TGTGCCAGCAAGCCTAGCTTCACAGATACGCAGTATTTT	CASKPSFTDTQYF
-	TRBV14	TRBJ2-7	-	TGTGCCAGCAGTCATGGGACTTACTTCGCCGAGCAGTACTTC	CASSHGTYFAEQYF
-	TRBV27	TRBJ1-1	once	TGTGCCAGCAGCCACCCCAGTGCAGGAATAAACACTGAAGCTTTCTTT	CASSHPSAGINTEAFF
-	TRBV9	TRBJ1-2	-	TGTGCCAGCAGCGTAGTGACGGGAAACTATGGCTACACCTTC	CASSVVTGNYGYTF
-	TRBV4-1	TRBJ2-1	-	TGCGCCAGCAGCCAAAGAGTTGGGCCTTACAATGAGCAGTTCTTC	CASSQRVGPYNEQFF
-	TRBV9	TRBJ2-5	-	TGTGCCAGCAGCGGAAAGCAGGGGCTGGAGACCCAGTACTTC	CASSGKQGLETQYF
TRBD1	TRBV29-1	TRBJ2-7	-	TGCAGCGTTGAGTGGCAGGGGGACTACGAGCAGTACTTC	CSVEWQGDYEQYF
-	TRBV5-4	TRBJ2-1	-	TGTGCCAGCAGCTTGGTAGTCGGCTCCTACAATGAGCAGTTCTTC	CASSLVVGSYNEQFF
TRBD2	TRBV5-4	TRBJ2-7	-	TGTGCCAGCAGCTTGGCCAGGACTAGCGGGAAGGACGAGCAGTACTTC	CASSLARTSGKDEQYF
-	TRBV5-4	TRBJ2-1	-	TGTGCCAGCAGCTTGGAAAAGCGTAGCTCCTACAATGAGCAGTTCTTC	CASSLEKRSSYNEQFF
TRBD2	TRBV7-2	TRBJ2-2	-	TGTGCCAGCAGCCCGAAAGTCACTAGCGGAGCGGGCGGGGAGCTGTTTTTT	CASSPKVTSGAGGELFF
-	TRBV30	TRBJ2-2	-	TGTGCCTGGATCCCTCGGACTTATAACACCGGGGAGCTGTTTTTT	CAWIPRTYNTGELFF
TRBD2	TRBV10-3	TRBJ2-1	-	TGTGCCATCAGTGAGTCGACTAGCGGGGGCCGGGAGCAGTTCTTC	CAISESTSGGREQFF
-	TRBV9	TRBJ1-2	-	TGTGCCAGCAGCGTAGGGCAGTGGAGAGATGGCTACACCTTC	CASSVGQWRDGYTF
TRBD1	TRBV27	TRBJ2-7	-	TGTGCCAGCAGTTTAGGGGTGACAGGGGGGCTCGAGCAGTACTTC	CASSLGVTGGLEQYF
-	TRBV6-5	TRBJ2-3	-	TGTGCCAGCAGTTCTCTAGTTAGCACAGATACGCAGTATTTT	CASSSLVSTDTQYF
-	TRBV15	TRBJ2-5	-	TGTGCCACCAGCAGGGCTCAGCTAGGAGAGACCCAGTACTTC	CATSRAQLGETQYF
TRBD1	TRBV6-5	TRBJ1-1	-	TGTGCCAGCATACCCTTGGGACAGGGGAAAACTGAAGCTTTCTTT	CASIPLGQGKTEAFF
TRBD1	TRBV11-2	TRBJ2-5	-	TGTGCCAGCAGCAGGGGACAGGGGGCGGGGGAGACCCAGTACTTC	CASSRGQGAGETQYF
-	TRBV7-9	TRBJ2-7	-	TGTGCCAGCAGCCACCGTCACCCGGTCCGCGAGCAGTACTTC	CASSHRHPVREQYF
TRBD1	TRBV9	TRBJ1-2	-	TGTGCCAGCAGCGCGAGACAGGGGGCTATGTCGGGCTACACCTTC	CASSARQGAMSGYTF
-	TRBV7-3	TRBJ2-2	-	TGTGCCAGCAGCATAGACACGAACACCGGGGAGCTGTTTTTT	CASSIDTNTGELFF
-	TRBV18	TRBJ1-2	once	TGTGCCAGCTCACCGCCGGCGGGGTCTACTTCTAACTATGGCTACACCTTC	CASSPPAGSTSNYGYTF
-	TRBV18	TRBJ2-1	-	TGTGCCAGCTCACCGGGGGGGCGGTCGGATGAGCAGTTCTTC	CASSPGGRSDEQFF
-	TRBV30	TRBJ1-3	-	TGTGCCTGGAGTTCAGGGTCTGGAAACACCATATATTTT	CAWSSGSGNTIYF
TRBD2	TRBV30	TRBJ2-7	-	TGTGCCTGGAGTAGCGGACTAGCCTACGAGCAGTACTTC	CAWSSGLAYEQYF
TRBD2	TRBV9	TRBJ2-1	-	TGTGCCAGCAACGAAATAGCGGGGGCGAATGAGCAGTTCTTC	CASNEIAGANEQFF
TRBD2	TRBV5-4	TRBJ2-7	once	TGTGCCAGCAGCTTGGGCGGGAGGGCCTCTAACGAGCAGTACTTC	CASSLGGRASNEQYF
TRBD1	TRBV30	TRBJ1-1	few	TGTGCCTGGAGTCTCGGGACAGGGTACACTGAAGCTTTCTTT	CAWSLGTGYTEAFF
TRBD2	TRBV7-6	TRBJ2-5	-	TGTGCCAGCAGCTCAGCGCCGGGAGGGGGGACCCTCTTTACGGAGACCCAGTACTTC	CASSSAPGGGTLFTETQYF
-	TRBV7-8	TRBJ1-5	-	TGTGCCAGCAGCTTAATTAATAGCAATCAGCCCCAGCATTTT	CASSLINSNQPQHF
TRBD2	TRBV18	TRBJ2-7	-	TGTGCCAGCTCGCCCTATGGCGGGAGGACTACCTACGAGCAGTACTTC	CASSPYGGRTTYEQYF
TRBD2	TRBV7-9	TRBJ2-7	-	TGTGCCGTACGGGGGAGGGTATCCGGCGAGCAGTACTTC	CAVRGRVSGEQYF
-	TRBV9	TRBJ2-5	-	TGTGCCAGCGCCAGTTATGACTGGCAGACCCAGTACTTC	CASASYDWQTQYF
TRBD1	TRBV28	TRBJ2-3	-	TGTGCCAGCAGTTTAATGAGAGGGGGCCAGTATTTT	CASSLMRGGQYF
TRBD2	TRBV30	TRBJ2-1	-	TGTGCCTGGACCACCCGGACTAGCGGGAGGGCCACGTATGAGCAGTTCTTC	CAWTTRTSGRATYEQFF
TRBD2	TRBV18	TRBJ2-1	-	TGTGCCAGCTCACTGACTAGCGGGAGTTCCTACAATGAGCAGTTCTTC	CASSLTSGSSYNEQFF
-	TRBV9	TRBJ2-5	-	TGTGCCAGCAGCGTAGACAGAATAAGCCAAGAGACCCAGTACTTC	CASSVDRISQETQYF
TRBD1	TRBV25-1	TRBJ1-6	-	TGTGCCAGCAGTGAACGATGGAACAGGGGTGATTCACCCCTCCACTTT	CASSERWNRGDSPLHF
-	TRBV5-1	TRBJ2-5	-	TGCGCCAGCAGCTTAGTCGGGTCGCCGCAAGAGACCCAGTACTTC	CASSLVGSPQETQYF
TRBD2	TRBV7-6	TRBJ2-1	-	TGTGCCAGCAGCTTAGCGAGTCCCGGGACTAGCGGGAGGTTTTACAATGAGCAGTTCTTC	CASSLASPGTSGRFYNEQFF